The sequence of this T cell receptor (beta chain) was determined in a study of blood T cell repertoires in COVID-19. The wider study: Collection of acute and convalescent COVID-19 samples took place in the United States, Italy and Spain. From T cells, B-cell-depleted T cells, or PBMCs came the material, which was cDNA or gDNA.

The CDR3 runs to 14 residues. CDR1 is SGDLS, CDR2 YYNGEE, per germline. Losses at the gene ends were 4 bases for V and 0 bases for J; bases not matched to a gene: 4. Only in-frame clones appear in the TCRdb table, and some are missing; sequencing was by immunoSEQ multiplex PCR. Counted here are roughly 70,000 clones, 75% to 85% occurring once; the ten biggest clones make up 15% to 20%. The TCR originated in a man between 70 and 80 years old who had recovered from COVID-19. The genes are TRBV9 and TRBJ2-7, with 7 nucleotides matching TRBD1. Sequenced input: peripheral blood. The CDR3 nucleotides are TGTGCCAGCAGCTTACGGGACAGCTCCTACGAGCAGTACTTC. Residues: CASSLRDSSYEQYF.